These 23 T cell receptor beta chains were sequenced from one sample in a study of post-analysis software for immune sequencing data. Overall study results and limits: In patients, about five TRBV segments were more frequent than in controls, with TRBV5-6, TRBV5-1 and TRBV20-1 among them.

Their recognized antigens are unknown. The library was made from cDNA and included unique molecular identifiers. TCRdb passed the PCR reads through MiXCR, listing each CDR3 protein once. The top ten clones hold around 5.9% of a sample with about 540,000 distinct CDR3 sequences, around 31% of them seen once. The sequenced sample was blood. These receptors were taken from a girl aged 2 to 17 with multiple sclerosis.

The chain couples TRBV7-9 to TRBJ1-5, with D perhaps matching TRBD1 (5 bases). The CDR3 runs 18 residues. V was clipped by 1 base and J by 3 bases, with 19 bases between them. CDR1 is SEHNR and CDR2 is FQNEAQ in the germline V gene (reference sequence). The CDR3 nucleotides read TGTGCCAGCAGCTTAGTGGGGGTTCGGGGCAGGGTCAATCAGCCCCAGCATTTT. It is translated as CASSLVGVRGRVNQPQHF. The variable domain in full, completed from reference TRBV7-9 and TRBJ1-5, reads DTGVSQNPRHKITKRGQNVTFRCDPISEHNRLYWYRQTLGQGPEFLTYFQNEAQLEKSRLLSDRFSAERPKGSFSTLEIQRTEQGDSAMYLCASSLVGVRGRVNQPQHFGDGTRLSIL.

CDR3 nucleotide sequence: TGTGCCAGCAGCCAAGATCCGGGGCCTAACTATGGCTACACCTTC. It codes for CASSQDPGPNYGYTF. The J gene is TRBJ1-2, the V gene TRBV3-1, with D possibly TRBD1 on 5 matching bases. Per germline, CDR1 LGHDT and CDR2 YNNKEL (reference sequence). This CDR3 has 15 residues. V lost 0 bases and J 0 bases, leaving 8 bases between the germline ends.

The J gene is TRBJ2-5, the V gene TRBV5-1; D not resolved. Germline loops: CDR1 SGHRS, CDR2 YFSETQ. V was cut by 0 bases and J by 1 base, with 7 bases left in between. The CDR3 is made up of 14 amino acids. The CDR3 region is CASSLDGSQETQYF. CDR3 nucleotide sequence: TGCGCCAGCAGCTTGGATGGATCCCAAGAGACCCAGTACTTC.

This clonotype was detected a few times. The chain has TRBV4-1 and TRBJ1-4, with D unclear. V was cut by 4 bases and J by 4 bases, with 13 bases left in between. The CDR3 length is 15 residues. Germline V gene data show CDR1 as MGHRA and CDR2 as YSYEKL. The CDR3 reads CASSPLFGFNEKLFF. The CDR3 bases are TGCGCCAGCAGCCCGTTGTTCGGGTTTAATGAAAAACTGTTTTTT.

The V and J genes are TRBV12-3 or TRBV12-4 and TRBJ2-3, with D possibly matching TRBD2 (6 bases). V was cut by 6 bases and J by 6 bases, with 10 bases left in between. The CDR3 has 12 residues. The CDR3 spells CASSGGGDTQYF. The DNA of the CDR3 is TGTGCCAGCAGCGGAGGAGGGGATACGCAGTATTTT.

The chain carries TRBV13 and TRBJ2-1; D is ambiguous. V dropped 1 base and J dropped 1 base, with 14 bases sitting between them. Germline CDR1 PRHDT, CDR2 FYEKMQ (reference sequence). The CDR3 is made up of 17 amino acids. The CDR3 DNA is TGTGCCAGCAGCTTAGTTCTTTTGGGTCGGTCCTACAATGAGCAGTTCTTC. Its protein is CASSLVLLGRSYNEQFF.

The genes are TRBV20-1 and TRBJ1-1; 7 bases are shared with TRBD1. Germline assignment: CDR1 DFQATT and CDR2 SNEGSKA (reference sequence). The CDR3 sequence is 14 residues long. J lost 4 bases, V lost 5 bases, and 10 bases had no gene match. The CDR3 protein is CSAQRQGRGTEAFF. The CDR3 DNA follows: TGCAGTGCTCAAAGACAGGGCCGGGGCACTGAAGCTTTCTTT.

J is TRBJ2-3 and V is TRBV5-6; D is undetermined. V lost 4 bases and J 4 bases, leaving 16 bases between the germline ends. The CDR3 has 15 amino acids. In germline, CDR1 is SGHDT, CDR2 YYEEEE. CDR3 bases: TGTGCCAGCAGCGAGTCGACTCCGGCGGCAGATACGCAGTATTTT. It codes for CASSESTPAADTQYF.

The V and J genes are TRBV5-1 and TRBJ2-1; D could derive from TRBD1 or TRBD2 (5 bases each). With 0 bases removed from V and 6 bases from J, the gap between germline ends came to 16 bases. Per the germline V gene, CDR1 is SGHRS and CDR2 is YFSETQ. The CDR3 consists of 16 residues. The CDR3 reads CASSLVGQDSLNEQFF. For the CDR3, the DNA is TGCGCCAGCAGCTTGGTGGGGCAGGACTCCCTCAATGAGCAGTTCTTC. Complete variable domain (other parts from reference TRBV5-1 and TRBJ2-1): KAGVTQTPRYLIKTRGQQVTLSCSPISGHRSVSWYQQTPGQGLQFLFEYFSETQRNKGNFPGRFSGRQFSNSRSEMNVSTLELGDSALYLCASSLVGQDSLNEQFFGPGTRLTVL.

This sequence joins TRBV9 and TRBJ2-1; 12 bases are shared with TRBD2. V shed 0 bases and J 2 bases; nucleotides not matched to a gene: 0. CDR1 and CDR2 from the germline V gene are SGDLS and YYNGEE. The CDR3 is 16 residues long. Here the CDR3 DNA reads TGTGCCAGCAGCGTAGGGACTAGCGGGGCCTACAATGAGCAGTTCTTC. This encodes CASSVGTSGAYNEQFF.

This clonotype was counted a few times. The rearrangement links TRBV6-1 to TRBJ1-2; tentative D call: TRBD1 (6 bases). Germline loops: CDR1 MNHNS, CDR2 SASEGT. Deletions cut 6 bases from V and 4 bases from J, with 12 bases between. CDR3 size: 13 residues. CDR3 protein: CASRGGTFYGYTF. CDR3 in DNA: TGTGCCAGCAGAGGCGGGACATTCTATGGCTACACCTTC.

V is TRBV7-2 and J is TRBJ2-5; 12 nucleotides agree with TRBD2. The CDR3 covers 17 residues. Germline CDR1 is SGHTA and CDR2 is FQGNSA. The junction had 7 bases not matched to a gene; V was cut back by 5 bases and J by 0 bases. Here the CDR3 reads CASSQGLAGTYQETQYF. The CDR3 coding sequence is TGTGCCAGCAGCCAAGGACTAGCGGGAACGTACCAAGAGACCCAGTACTTC.

The gene calls are TRBV7-2 and TRBJ1-1; D ambiguous. Germline CDR1 is SGHTA and CDR2 is FQGNSA. This CDR3 region has 15 residues. Between the trimmed V and J ends, which lost 2 bases and 0 bases, there was a span of 10 bases. For the CDR3, the DNA is TGTGCCAGCAGCTTACGGTCCAGACTGAACACTGAAGCTTTCTTT. Amino acids: CASSLRSRLNTEAFF.

V is TRBV6-5 and J is TRBJ2-7, with D perhaps TRBD2 (5 bases). V lost 0 bases, J lost 3 bases, and 12 bases lay in between. This CDR3 has 15 amino acids. Germline CDR1 and CDR2: MNHEY and SVGAGI. This CDR3 is CASSYSWESNYEQYF. The CDR3, as DNA: TGTGCCAGCAGTTACTCTTGGGAGAGTAACTACGAGCAGTACTTC.

CDR3 nucleotide sequence: TGTGCCAGCTCGGGGAGAAGCTACACCGGGGAGCTGTTTTTT. This codes for CASSGRSYTGELFF. The chain joins TRBV27 to TRBJ2-2; D may be TRBD2 (5 bases). The CDR3 has 14 amino acids. V was pared by 8 bases and J by 3 bases, with 13 bases between. CDR1 MNHEY and CDR2 SMNVEV come from the germline V gene (reference sequence).

This clonotype was seen just once. The V gene is TRBV20-1, the J gene TRBJ1-1; a weak D match, TRBD1 (6 bases). The CDR3 totals 14 residues. Germline CDR1 is DFQATT and CDR2 is SNEGSKA (reference sequence). Trimming left V 6 bases short and J 11 bases short, with 25 bases between. The CDR3 DNA sequence: TGCAGTGCCCAACCTCCCGGGGGGGCGCGTGGGGCTTTCTTT. As protein: CSAQPPGGARGAFF.

This chain uses TRBV12-3 or TRBV12-4 with TRBJ2-5; D is uncertain. V gave up 0 bases and J gave up 3 bases, with 14 bases separating them. The CDR3 extends over 16 amino acids. Written as DNA, the CDR3 is TGTGCCAGCAGTTTAGCCGCGGAGCCCTTGGAAGAGACCCAGTACTTC. Its protein product is CASSLAAEPLEETQYF.

The chain links TRBV9 to TRBJ2-1, with D hard to call. CDR1 and CDR2 from the germline V gene are SGDLS and YYNGEE. This CDR3 comprises 15 residues. Deletions cut 3 bases from V and 0 bases from J, with 10 bases between. This CDR3 is CASSAYTSSYNEQFF. As DNA, the CDR3 is TGTGCCAGCAGCGCTTACACAAGCTCCTACAATGAGCAGTTCTTC. The full variable domain, in which reference TRBV9 and TRBJ2-1 provide the parts outside the CDR3, is DSGVTQTPKHLITATGQRVTLRCSPRSGDLSVYWYQQSLDQGLQFLIQYYNGEERAKGNILERFSAQQFPDLHSELNLSSLELGDSALYFCASSAYTSSYNEQFFGPGTRLTVL.

The CDR3 bases are TGTGCTAGTGGTTACGCCGGGGGTGGAGAGACCCAGTACTTC. Amino acid sequence: CASGYAGGGETQYF. V and J are TRBV12-5 and TRBJ2-5, with D perhaps matching TRBD2 (6 bases). Germline-derived CDR1 and CDR2 are LGHNT and FRNRAP. The CDR3 spans 14 residues. V was pared by 4 bases and J by 4 bases, with 13 bases between.

The genes are TRBV10-3 and TRBJ1-2; D is possibly TRBD1 (6 bases). Looked up from germline, CDR1 is ENHRY and CDR2 is SYGVKD. CDR3 length: 13 amino acids. Trimming removed 8 bases at V and 4 bases at J, with 14 bases between. The CDR3 coding sequence is TGTGCCATCTCGGGGCAGGGGTTCTATGGCTACACCTTC. Translated: CAISGQGFYGYTF.

This clonotype was picked up a small number of times. The chain uses TRBV20-1 and TRBJ2-3, with 7 bases matching TRBD2. J gave up 6 bases and V 2 bases, and 11 bases lay outside the gene matches. Germline V lookup: CDR1 DFQATT, CDR2 SNEGSKA (reference sequence). This CDR3 is 15 amino acids long. The CDR3 bases are TGCAGTGCTAGACGGCCAGCGGGGTCATTCGATACGCAGTATTTT. Translation: CSARRPAGSFDTQYF.

The chain recombines TRBV27 with TRBJ1-2, with 7 bases matching TRBD1. V lost 3 bases and J lost 5; bases outside the gene matches: 6. The CDR3 contains 14 residues. The germline V gene encodes CDR1 MNHEY and CDR2 SMNVEV (reference sequence). In DNA, the CDR3 is TGTGCCAGCAGTTTTCGGGCAGGGGGATATGGCTACACCTTC. Encoded protein: CASSFRAGGYGYTF.

The CDR3 region is CASSLPGSDGYTF. The CDR3 bases are TGTGCCAGCAGCTTACCAGGCTCGGATGGCTACACCTTC. This chain joins TRBV7-9 and TRBJ1-2; D gene ambiguous. Germline CDR1 reads SEHNR; CDR2 reads FQNEAQ (reference sequence). The CDR3 has 13 amino acids. The V gene lost 2 bases and the J gene lost 6 bases, with 10 bases spanning the gap.